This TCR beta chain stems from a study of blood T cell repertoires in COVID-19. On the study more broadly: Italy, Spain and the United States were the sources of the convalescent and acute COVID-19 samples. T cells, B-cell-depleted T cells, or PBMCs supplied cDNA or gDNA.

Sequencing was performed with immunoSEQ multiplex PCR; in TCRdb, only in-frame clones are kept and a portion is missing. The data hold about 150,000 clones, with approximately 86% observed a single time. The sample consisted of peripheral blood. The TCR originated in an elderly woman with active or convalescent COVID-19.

This CDR3 reads CASSTVTSGANVLTF. The CDR3 nucleotides read TGTGCCAGCAGTACAGTCACCTCTGGGGCCAACGTCCTGACTTTC. The chain carries TRBV6-2 or TRBV6-3 and TRBJ2-6, with no clear D. V lost 5 bases, J lost 0 bases, and 8 bases lay in between. Germline lookup yields CDR1 MNHEY and CDR2 SVGEGT. The CDR3 spans 15 residues.